The count of the clone carrying this TCR beta chain is one. Its target is not known. Trimming at V came to 4 bases and at J to 4 bases, leaving 3 bases not matched to a gene. CDR1 SEHNR and CDR2 FQNEAQ come from the germline V gene (reference sequence). The CDR3 consists of 13 residues. The data were taken from a study of T cell responses to AZD1222 COVID-19 vaccine. Libraries were prepared by immunoSEQ multiplex PCR; TCRdb keeps only in-frame clonotypes and omits some of them. The table records roughly 100,000 clones, 75% to 90% of them present only once. Notes on the study in general: With dominance at 160-218 and 743-854, vaccine-associated CD4 TCRs spanned spike. Increases in Spike-specific TCR breadth and depth were seen after two AZD1222 doses. The sample set comprised mostly white British donors with more females, and clonal diversity was possibly underestimated. Repertoire sampling was restricted to post-peak T cell response timepoints.

This clonotype originated in an adult in good health. Here the sequenced sample was peripheral blood, taken on day 0 of AZD1222 vaccination. The rearrangement joins TRBV7-9 to TRBJ1-1; 7 nucleotides agree with TRBD1. CDR3 sequence: CASSYRGGTEAFF. The CDR3 nucleotides read TGTGCCAGCAGCTACAGGGGCGGCACTGAAGCTTTCTTT.